The T cell receptor beta chain under discussion was sequenced for a study of siplizumab effects on memory and regulatory T cells. Notes on the study in general: The alloreactive clones that mapped to unstimulated subsets made up only a minor fraction. Greater diversity than memory cells seemed evident in naive T cells, which also appeared to be major alloresponse contributors. Confirmatory evidence of suppressive function in proliferating siplizumab-culture Tregs was not obtained.

Comments on this clone: The antigen is unknown. One junction end does not reproduce the germline sequence, and a read error may be involved.

Per sample, around 10^5 TCR templates underwent assay. Profiling relied on immunoSEQ multiplex PCR, and the TCRdb table lists in-frame clones only, not all of them. The sample yields roughly 120,000 clones, around 94% seen once. Germline lookup yields CDR1 LNHNV and CDR2 YYDKDF (reference sequence). This CDR3 is 16 amino acids long. The rearrangement joins TRBV15 to TRBJ2-3, with a tentative D call TRBD2 (6 bases). The receptor comes from a human donor in good health. Sequenced: non-Treg CD4+ T cells sorted from blood. CDR3 DNA: TGTGCCACCAGCAGAGATGGAGCTCGGGGGTCAGAAACGCAGTATTTT. It encodes CATSRDGARGSETQYF.